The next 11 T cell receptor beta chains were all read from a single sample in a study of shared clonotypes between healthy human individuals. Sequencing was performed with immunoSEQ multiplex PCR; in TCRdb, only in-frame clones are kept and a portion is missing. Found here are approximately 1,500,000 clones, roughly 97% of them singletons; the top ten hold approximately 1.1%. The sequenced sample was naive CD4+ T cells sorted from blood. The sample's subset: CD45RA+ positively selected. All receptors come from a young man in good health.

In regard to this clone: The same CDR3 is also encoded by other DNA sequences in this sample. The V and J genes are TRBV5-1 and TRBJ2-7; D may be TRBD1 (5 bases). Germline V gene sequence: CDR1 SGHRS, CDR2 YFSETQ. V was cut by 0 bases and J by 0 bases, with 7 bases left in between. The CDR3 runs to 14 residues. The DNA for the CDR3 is TGCGCCAGCAGCTTGGGACAGAACTCCTACGAGCAGTACTTC. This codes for CASSLGQNSYEQYF.

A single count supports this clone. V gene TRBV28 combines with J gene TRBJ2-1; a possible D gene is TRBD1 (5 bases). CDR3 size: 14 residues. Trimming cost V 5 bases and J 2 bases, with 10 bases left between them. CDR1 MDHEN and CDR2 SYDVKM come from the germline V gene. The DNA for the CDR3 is TGTGCCAGCAGTATCAGGGTTACCTACAATGAGCAGTTCTTC. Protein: CASSIRVTYNEQFF.

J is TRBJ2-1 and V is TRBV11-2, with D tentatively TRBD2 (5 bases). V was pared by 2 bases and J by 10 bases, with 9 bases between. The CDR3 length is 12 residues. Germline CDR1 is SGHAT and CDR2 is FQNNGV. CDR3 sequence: CASSLTRKEQFF. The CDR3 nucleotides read TGTGCCAGCAGCTTAACTAGAAAGGAGCAGTTCTTC.

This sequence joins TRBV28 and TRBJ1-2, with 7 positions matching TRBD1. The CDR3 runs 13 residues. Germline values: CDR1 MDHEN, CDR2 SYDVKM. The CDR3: CVALGGPIYGYTF. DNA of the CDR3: TGTGTCGCCCTAGGGGGCCCGATCTATGGCTACACCTTC.

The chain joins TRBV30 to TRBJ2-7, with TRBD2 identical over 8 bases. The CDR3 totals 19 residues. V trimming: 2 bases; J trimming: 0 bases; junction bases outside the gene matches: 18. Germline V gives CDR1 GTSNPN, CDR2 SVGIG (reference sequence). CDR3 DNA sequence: TGTGCCTGGAGTTCACCGGGACTAGTCGGGGGGCTGGGCTCCTACGAGCAGTACTTC. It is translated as CAWSSPGLVGGLGSYEQYF.

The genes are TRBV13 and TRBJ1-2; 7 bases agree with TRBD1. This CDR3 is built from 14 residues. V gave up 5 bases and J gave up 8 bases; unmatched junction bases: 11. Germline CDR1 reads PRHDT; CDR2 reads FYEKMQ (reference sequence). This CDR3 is CASSTKDRVGGYTF. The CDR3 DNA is TGTGCCAGCAGCACTAAAGACAGGGTGGGAGGCTACACCTTC.

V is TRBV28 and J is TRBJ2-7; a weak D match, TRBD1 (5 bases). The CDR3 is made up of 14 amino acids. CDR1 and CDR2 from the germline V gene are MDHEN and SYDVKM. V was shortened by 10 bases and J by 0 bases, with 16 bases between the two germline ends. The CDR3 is CATQLRALSYEQYF. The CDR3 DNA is TGTGCCACCCAACTCAGGGCCCTCTCCTACGAGCAGTACTTC.

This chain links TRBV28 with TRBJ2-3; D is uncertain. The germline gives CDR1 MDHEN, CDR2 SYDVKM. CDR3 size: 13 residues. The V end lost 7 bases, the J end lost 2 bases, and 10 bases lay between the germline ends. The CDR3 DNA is TGTGCCAGCACCCTGACCCTCACAGATACGCAGTATTTT. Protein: CASTLTLTDTQYF.

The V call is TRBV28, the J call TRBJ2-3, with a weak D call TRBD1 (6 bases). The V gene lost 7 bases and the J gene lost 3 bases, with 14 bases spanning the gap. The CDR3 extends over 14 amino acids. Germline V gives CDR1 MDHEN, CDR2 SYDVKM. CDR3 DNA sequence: TGTGCCAGCATCTCGGCAGGGGTTACAGATACGCAGTATTTT. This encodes CASISAGVTDTQYF.

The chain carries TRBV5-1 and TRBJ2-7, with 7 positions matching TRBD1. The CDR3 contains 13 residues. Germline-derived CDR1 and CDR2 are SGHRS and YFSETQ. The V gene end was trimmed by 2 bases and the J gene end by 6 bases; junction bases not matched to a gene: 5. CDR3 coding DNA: TGCGCCAGCAGCTTCCGGGACAGCCTCGAGCAGTACTTC. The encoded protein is CASSFRDSLEQYF.

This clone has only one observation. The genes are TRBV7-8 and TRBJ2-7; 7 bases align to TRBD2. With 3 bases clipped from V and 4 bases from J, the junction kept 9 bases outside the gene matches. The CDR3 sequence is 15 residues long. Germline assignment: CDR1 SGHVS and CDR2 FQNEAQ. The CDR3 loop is CASSFHGGGSYEQYF. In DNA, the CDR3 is TGTGCCAGCAGCTTTCATGGCGGCGGGAGTTACGAGCAGTACTTC.